The 17 T cell receptor beta chains below were found in one sample sequenced in a study of blood T cells in healthy people across ages. Combining a sample-barcoded 5' primer with a J-beta primer mix, a second PCR ran for roughly 6 to 12 cycles. Each CDR3 protein is one row after TCRdb ran MiXCR on the 5' RACE reads. The sample consists of some 1.5 million distinct CDR3 sequences, 28% of them appearing once. The sequencing sample was made of blood. The receptors here all came from a woman in her twenties or thirties in good health.

This chain uses TRBV10-2 with TRBJ1-6; maybe TRBD1 (5 bases). V lost 8 bases to trimming and J lost 7 bases, with 9 bases between them. The CDR3 loop spans 12 amino acids. Germline V gene data show CDR1 as WSHSY and CDR2 as SAAADI. This CDR3 is CASGPGNSPLHF. CDR3 coding DNA: TGCGCCAGCGGACCAGGGAATTCACCCCTCCACTTT.

The rearrangement links TRBV11-2 to TRBJ1-1; D perhaps matches TRBD1 (6 bases). Germline-derived CDR1 and CDR2 are SGHAT and FQNNGV. Trimming removed 5 bases from V and 6 bases from J, with 25 bases in between. This CDR3 spans 17 amino acids. The chain's CDR3 is CASSKRDNGGLGAEAFF. CDR3 DNA: TGTGCCAGCAGCAAACGGGACAATGGCGGTCTGGGGGCTGAAGCTTTCTTT.

This clonotype was seen repeatedly, ten times or more. The chain carries TRBV5-1 and TRBJ2-3, with D perhaps matching TRBD1 (6 bases). V was clipped by 3 bases and J by 13 bases, with 12 bases between them. This CDR3 region has 11 residues. Germline loops: CDR1 SGHRS, CDR2 YFSETQ. The CDR3, as DNA: TGCGCCAGCAGCTCGGACAGTCGCGAGTATTTT. Residues: CASSSDSREYF.

Only a few counts were recorded for this clonotype. The rearrangement links TRBV14 to TRBJ2-1; a possible D gene is TRBD2 (7 bases). The CDR3 covers 15 residues. Germline-derived CDR1 and CDR2 are SGHDN and FVKESK. V lost 3 bases to trimming and J lost 5 bases, with 14 bases between them. CDR3: CASSQNRGGHNEQFF. In nucleotides, the CDR3 is TGTGCCAGCAGCCAGAACCGCGGGGGCCACAATGAGCAGTTCTTC. Full variable domain (missing parts from reference TRBV14 and TRBJ2-1): EAGVTQFPSHSVIEKGQTVTLRCDPISGHDNLYWYRRVMGKEIKFLLHFVKESKQDESGMPNNRFLAERTGGTYSTLKVQPAELEDSGVYFCASSQNRGGHNEQFFGPGTRLTVL.

V and J are TRBV12-5 and TRBJ2-7; D gene unclear. The J call is in doubt because the DNA end fits TRBJ2-5 better. The germline V gene has CDR1 LGHNT and CDR2 FRNRAP. This CDR3 is 13 amino acids long. CDR3 in amino acids: CASGPKLSETQYF. CDR3 sequence (DNA): TGTGCTAGTGGTCCCAAACTTTCTGAGACCCAGTACTTC.

There are many counts of this clonotype. This chain uses TRBV7-6 with TRBJ1-2, with 9 bases lining up with TRBD1. CDR3 size: 15 residues. Trimming took 3 bases from V and 0 from J; bases not matched to a gene: 2. CDR1 is SGHVS, CDR2 FNYEAQ, per germline. The CDR3 loop reads CASSLGTGTNYGYTF. Here the CDR3 DNA reads TGTGCCAGCAGCTTGGGGACAGGGACTAACTATGGCTACACCTTC.

The rearrangement uses TRBV2 and TRBJ2-1; no firm D call. The J call may be in error: the DNA end matches TRBJ2-7 better. The germline V gene has CDR1 SNHLY and CDR2 FYNNEI. The CDR3 sequence is 14 residues long. The CDR3 reads CASRDVSSYNEQYF. CDR3 nucleotide sequence: TGTGCCAGCAGGGACGTAAGCTCCTACAATGAGCAGTACTTC.

This chain joins TRBV20-1 and TRBJ2-3, with D perhaps matching TRBD2 (6 bases). V shed 3 bases and J shed 0 bases, with 13 bases lying between them. The CDR3 is made up of 15 amino acids. Germline CDR1 DFQATT, CDR2 SNEGSKA (reference sequence). In DNA, the CDR3 is TGCAGTGCTAGGGGGCCTAGCGCGAGCACAGATACGCAGTATTTT. This encodes CSARGPSASTDTQYF.

The chain combines TRBV28 with TRBJ2-3, with 10 bases fitting TRBD2. This CDR3 region has 15 residues. Germline V lookup: CDR1 MDHEN, CDR2 SYDVKM. The V segment lost 6 bases and the J segment 4 bases; nucleotides outside the gene matches: 7. DNA for the CDR3: TGTGCCAGCAGCCCGACTAGCGGGTTTTCAGATACGCAGTATTTT. Translating gives CASSPTSGFSDTQYF.

The chain combines TRBV12-3 or TRBV12-4 with TRBJ2-6; no clear D. CDR3 size: 15 residues. The V end lost 5 bases, the J end lost 0 bases, and 8 bases lay between the germline ends. The CDR3 sequence: CASSKRSSGANVLTF. The CDR3 region has the DNA TGTGCCAGCAGTAAACGGAGCTCTGGGGCCAACGTCCTGACTTTC.

This clonotype has a handful of counts. The rearrangement uses TRBV5-6 and TRBJ2-1; perhaps TRBD2 as D (6 bases). This CDR3 has 17 amino acids. Trimming removed 2 bases from V and 2 bases from J, with 17 bases in between. Germline CDR1 and CDR2: SGHDT and YYEEEE. The CDR3 coding sequence is TGTGCCAGCAGCTTAGGCGGGACGTTGAGGACCTACAATGAGCAGTTCTTC. It translates to CASSLGGTLRTYNEQFF.

This clonotype was seen a handful of times. J is TRBJ2-7 and V is TRBV28; 8 bases are shared with TRBD1. Trimming took 6 bases from V and 0 from J; bases not matched to a gene: 4. Germline CDR1 is MDHEN and CDR2 is SYDVKM. The CDR3 length is 14 residues. CDR3 in DNA: TGTGCCAGCAGGGGGACAGGTTTCTCCTACGAGCAGTACTTC. Translating gives CASRGTGFSYEQYF.

The rearrangement joins TRBV7-9 to TRBJ2-3; a possible D gene is TRBD2 (5 bases). Germline CDR1 is SEHNR and CDR2 is FQNEAQ (reference sequence). V was trimmed by 5 bases and J by 9 bases, leaving 18 bases between them. CDR3 size: 14 residues. CDR3 protein: CASSPSLARGTQYF. CDR3 DNA: TGTGCCAGCAGCCCCAGTCTAGCTAGAGGGACGCAGTATTTT.

A few counts support this clonotype. The V and J genes are TRBV18 and TRBJ2-7; either TRBD1 or TRBD2 may fit D (5 bases each). CDR1 and CDR2 from the germline V gene are KGHSH and LQKENI. The CDR3 contains 15 residues. V was shortened by 3 bases and J by 5 bases, with 17 bases between the two germline ends. The chain's CDR3 is CASSPTFGGYDEQYF. The CDR3 DNA sequence: TGTGCCAGCTCACCCACCTTTGGGGGTTACGACGAGCAGTACTTC.

The gene calls are TRBV27 and TRBJ2-3; D remains ambiguous. V dropped 10 bases and J dropped 2 bases, with 19 bases sitting between them. CDR1 and CDR2 from the germline V gene are MNHEY and SMNVEV (reference sequence). CDR3 size: 15 residues. The DNA of the CDR3 is TGTGCCACAGCCCAGACCGGAGACCTCACAGATACGCAGTATTTT. Translating it yields CATAQTGDLTDTQYF.

This clonotype was counted only a few times. This chain joins TRBV7-2 and TRBJ2-6; TRBD2 might be the D (6 bases). Looked up from germline, CDR1 is SGHTA and CDR2 is FQGNSA. This CDR3 has 16 amino acids. Trimming took 7 bases from V and 2 from J, leaving 15 bases between them. In DNA, the CDR3 is TGTGCCAGCACCTCACGTGGCGGGACTGGGGCCAACGTCCTGACTTTC. The encoded protein is CASTSRGGTGANVLTF.

The J gene is TRBJ1-4, the V gene TRBV12-3 or TRBV12-4; possibly TRBD1 for D (5 bases). The V end was cut by 5 bases, the J end by 6 bases, with 13 bases between. The CDR3 loop spans 14 amino acids. CDR3 nucleotides: TGTGCCAGCAGTAAACCCGGGACGGATGAAAAACTGTTTTTT. It translates to CASSKPGTDEKLFF.